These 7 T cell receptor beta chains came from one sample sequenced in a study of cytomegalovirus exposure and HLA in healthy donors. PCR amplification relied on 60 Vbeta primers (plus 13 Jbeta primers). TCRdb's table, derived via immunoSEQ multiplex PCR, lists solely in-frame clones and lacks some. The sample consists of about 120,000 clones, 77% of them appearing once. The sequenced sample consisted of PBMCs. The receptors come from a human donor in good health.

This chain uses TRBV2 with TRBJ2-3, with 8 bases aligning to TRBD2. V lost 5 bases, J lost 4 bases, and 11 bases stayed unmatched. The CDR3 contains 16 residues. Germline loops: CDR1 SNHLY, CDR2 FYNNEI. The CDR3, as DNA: TGTGCCAGCAGTCCAGGACTAGCCGGAGGCTCAGATACGCAGTATTTT. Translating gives CASSPGLAGGSDTQYF.

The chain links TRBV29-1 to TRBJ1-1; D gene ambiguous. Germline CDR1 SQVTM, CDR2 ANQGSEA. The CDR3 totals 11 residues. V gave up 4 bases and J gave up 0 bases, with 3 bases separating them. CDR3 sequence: CSVVMNTEAFF. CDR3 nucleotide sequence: TGCAGCGTTGTAATGAACACTGAAGCTTTCTTT.

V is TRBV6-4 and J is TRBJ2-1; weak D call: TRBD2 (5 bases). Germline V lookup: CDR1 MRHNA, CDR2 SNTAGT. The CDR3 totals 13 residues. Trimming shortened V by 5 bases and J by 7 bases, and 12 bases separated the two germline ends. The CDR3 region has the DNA TGTGCCAGCAGTCTCACTAGGGATAATGAGCAGTTCTTC. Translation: CASSLTRDNEQFF.

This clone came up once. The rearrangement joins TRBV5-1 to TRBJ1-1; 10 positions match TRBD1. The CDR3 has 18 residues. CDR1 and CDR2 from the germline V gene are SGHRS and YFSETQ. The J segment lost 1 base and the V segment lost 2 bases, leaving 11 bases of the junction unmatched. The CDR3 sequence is CASSLPGTGDLGNTEAFF. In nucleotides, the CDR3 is TGCGCCAGCAGCTTACCCGGGACAGGGGACCTTGGGAACACTGAAGCTTTCTTT.

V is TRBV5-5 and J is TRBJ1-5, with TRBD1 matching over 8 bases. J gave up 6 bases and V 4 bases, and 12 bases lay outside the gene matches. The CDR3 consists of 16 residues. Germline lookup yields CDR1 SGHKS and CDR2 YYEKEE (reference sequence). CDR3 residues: CASSPNTRGPGQPQHF. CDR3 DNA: TGTGCCAGCAGCCCGAACACCAGGGGGCCGGGTCAGCCCCAGCATTTT.

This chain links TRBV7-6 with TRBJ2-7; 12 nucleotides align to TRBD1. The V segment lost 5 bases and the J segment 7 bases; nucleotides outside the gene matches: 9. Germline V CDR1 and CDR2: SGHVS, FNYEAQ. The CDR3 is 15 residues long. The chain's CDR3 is CASSPAGTGGGEQYF. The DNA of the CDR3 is TGTGCCAGCAGCCCAGCCGGGACAGGGGGCGGGGAGCAGTACTTC. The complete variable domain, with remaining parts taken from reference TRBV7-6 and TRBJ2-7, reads GAGVSQSPRYKVTKRGQDVALRCDPISGHVSLYWYRQALGQGPEFLTYFNYEAQQDKSGLPNDRFSAERPEGSISTLTIQRTEQRDSAMYRCASSPAGTGGGEQYFGPGTRLTVT.

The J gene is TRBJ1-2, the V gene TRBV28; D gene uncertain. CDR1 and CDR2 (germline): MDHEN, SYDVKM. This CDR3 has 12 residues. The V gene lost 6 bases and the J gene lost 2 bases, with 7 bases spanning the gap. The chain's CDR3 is CASRVLNYGYTF. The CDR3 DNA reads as TGTGCCAGCAGAGTACTGAACTATGGCTACACCTTC.